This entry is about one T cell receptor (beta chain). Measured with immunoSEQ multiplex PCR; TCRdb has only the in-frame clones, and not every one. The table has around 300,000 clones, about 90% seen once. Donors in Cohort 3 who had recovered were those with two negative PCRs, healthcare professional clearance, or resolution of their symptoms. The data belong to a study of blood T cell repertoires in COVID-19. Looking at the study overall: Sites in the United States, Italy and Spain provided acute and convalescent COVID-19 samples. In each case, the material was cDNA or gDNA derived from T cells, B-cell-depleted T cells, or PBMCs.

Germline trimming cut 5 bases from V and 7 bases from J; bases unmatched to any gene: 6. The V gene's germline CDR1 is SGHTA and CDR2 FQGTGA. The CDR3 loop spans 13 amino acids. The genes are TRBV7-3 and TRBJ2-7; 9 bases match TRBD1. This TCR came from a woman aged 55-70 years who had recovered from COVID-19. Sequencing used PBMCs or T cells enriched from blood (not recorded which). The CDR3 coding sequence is TGTGCCAGCAGCCCCGGGACAGGGAGAGAGCAGTACTTC. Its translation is CASSPGTGREQYF.